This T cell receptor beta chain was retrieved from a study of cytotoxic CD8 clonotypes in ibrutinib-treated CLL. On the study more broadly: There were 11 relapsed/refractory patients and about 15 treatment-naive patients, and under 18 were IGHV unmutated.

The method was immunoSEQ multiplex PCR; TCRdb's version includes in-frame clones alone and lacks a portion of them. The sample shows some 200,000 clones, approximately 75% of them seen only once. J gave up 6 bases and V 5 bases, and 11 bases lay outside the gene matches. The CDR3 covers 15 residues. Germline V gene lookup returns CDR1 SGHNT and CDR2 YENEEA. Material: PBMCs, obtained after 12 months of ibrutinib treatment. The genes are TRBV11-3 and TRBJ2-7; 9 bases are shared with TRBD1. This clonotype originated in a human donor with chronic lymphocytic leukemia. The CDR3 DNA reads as TGTGCCAGCAGCGCTGGGGGACAGGGTGCTTCCGAGCAGTACTTC. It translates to CASSAGGQGASEQYF.